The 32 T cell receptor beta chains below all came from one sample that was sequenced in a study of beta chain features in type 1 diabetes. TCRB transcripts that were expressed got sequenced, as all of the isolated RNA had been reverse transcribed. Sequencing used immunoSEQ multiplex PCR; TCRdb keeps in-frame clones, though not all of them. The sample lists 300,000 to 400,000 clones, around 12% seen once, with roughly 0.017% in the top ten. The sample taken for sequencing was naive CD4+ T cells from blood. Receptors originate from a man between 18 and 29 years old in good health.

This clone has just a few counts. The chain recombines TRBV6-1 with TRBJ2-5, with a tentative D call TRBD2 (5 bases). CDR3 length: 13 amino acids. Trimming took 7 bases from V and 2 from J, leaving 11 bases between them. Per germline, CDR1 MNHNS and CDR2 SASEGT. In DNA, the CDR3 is TGTGCCAGCAATCGGGGAGCTCAAGAGACCCAGTACTTC. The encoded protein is CASNRGAQETQYF.

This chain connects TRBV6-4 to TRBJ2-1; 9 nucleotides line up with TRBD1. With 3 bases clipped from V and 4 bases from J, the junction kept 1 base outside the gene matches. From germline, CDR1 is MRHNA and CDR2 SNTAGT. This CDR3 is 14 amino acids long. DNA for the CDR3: TGTGCCAGCAGTGAAGGACAGGGGTACAATGAGCAGTTCTTC. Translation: CASSEGQGYNEQFF.

CDR3 coding DNA: TGCGCCAGCAGCCAAGACCCGTCGACAGATACGCAGTATTTT. It codes for CASSQDPSTDTQYF. The chain links TRBV4-3 to TRBJ2-3; D not resolved. Trimming cost V 0 bases and J 3 bases, with 7 bases left between them. Germline V gene lookup returns CDR1 LGHNA and CDR2 YSLEER. The CDR3 has 14 amino acids.

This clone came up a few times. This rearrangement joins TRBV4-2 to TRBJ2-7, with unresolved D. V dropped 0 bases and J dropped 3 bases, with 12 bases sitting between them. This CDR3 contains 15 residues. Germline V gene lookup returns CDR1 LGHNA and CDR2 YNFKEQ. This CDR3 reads CASSQETREIYEQYF. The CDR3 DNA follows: TGTGCCAGCAGCCAAGAGACAAGAGAAATCTACGAGCAGTACTTC.

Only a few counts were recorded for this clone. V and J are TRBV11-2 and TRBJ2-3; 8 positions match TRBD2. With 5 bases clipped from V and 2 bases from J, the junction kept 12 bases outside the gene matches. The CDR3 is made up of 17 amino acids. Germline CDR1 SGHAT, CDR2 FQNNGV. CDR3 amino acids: CASSPRSAGVNTDTQYF. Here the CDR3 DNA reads TGTGCCAGCAGCCCCCGGTCAGCGGGAGTCAACACAGATACGCAGTATTTT.

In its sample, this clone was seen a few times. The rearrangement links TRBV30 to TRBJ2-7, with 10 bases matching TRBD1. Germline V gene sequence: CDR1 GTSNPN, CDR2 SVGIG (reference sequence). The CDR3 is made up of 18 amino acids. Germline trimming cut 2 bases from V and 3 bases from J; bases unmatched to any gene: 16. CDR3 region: CAWSTGTGVSGGLYEQYF. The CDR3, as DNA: TGTGCCTGGAGTACCGGGACAGGGGTGAGCGGGGGTCTCTACGAGCAGTACTTC.

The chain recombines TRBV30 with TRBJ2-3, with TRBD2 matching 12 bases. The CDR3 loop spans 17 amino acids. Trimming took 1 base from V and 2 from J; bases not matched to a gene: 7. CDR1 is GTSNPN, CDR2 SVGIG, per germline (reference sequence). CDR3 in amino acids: CAWSAGLAGQLTDTQYF. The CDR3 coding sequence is TGTGCCTGGAGTGCCGGACTAGCGGGGCAGCTCACAGATACGCAGTATTTT.

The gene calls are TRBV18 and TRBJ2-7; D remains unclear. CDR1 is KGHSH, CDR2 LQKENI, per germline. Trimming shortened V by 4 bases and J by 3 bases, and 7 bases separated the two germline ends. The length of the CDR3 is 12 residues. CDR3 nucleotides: TGTGCCAGCTCACAAACAGTCTACGAGCAGTACTTC. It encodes CASSQTVYEQYF.

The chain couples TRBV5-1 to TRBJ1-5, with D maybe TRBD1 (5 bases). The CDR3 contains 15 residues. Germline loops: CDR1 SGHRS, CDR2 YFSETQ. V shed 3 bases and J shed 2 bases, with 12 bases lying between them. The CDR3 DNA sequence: TGCGCCAGCAGCTCCTCAGGGTCGGGCAATCAGCCCCAGCATTTT. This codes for CASSSSGSGNQPQHF. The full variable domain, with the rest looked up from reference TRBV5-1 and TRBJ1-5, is KAGVTQTPRYLIKTRGQQVTLSCSPISGHRSVSWYQQTPGQGLQFLFEYFSETQRNKGNFPGRFSGRQFSNSRSEMNVSTLELGDSALYLCASSSSGSGNQPQHFGDGTRLSIL.

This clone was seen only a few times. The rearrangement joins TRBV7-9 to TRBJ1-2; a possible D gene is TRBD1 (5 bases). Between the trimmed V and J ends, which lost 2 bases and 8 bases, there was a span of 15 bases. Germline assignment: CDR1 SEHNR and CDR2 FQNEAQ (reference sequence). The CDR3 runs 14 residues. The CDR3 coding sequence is TGTGCCAGCAGCTTATGGGGGGTTAACGAAGGCTACACCTTC. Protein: CASSLWGVNEGYTF. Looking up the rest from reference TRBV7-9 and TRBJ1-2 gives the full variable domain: DTGVSQNPRHKITKRGQNVTFRCDPISEHNRLYWYRQTLGQGPEFLTYFQNEAQLEKSRLLSDRFSAERPKGSFSTLEIQRTEQGDSAMYLCASSLWGVNEGYTFGSGTRLTVV.

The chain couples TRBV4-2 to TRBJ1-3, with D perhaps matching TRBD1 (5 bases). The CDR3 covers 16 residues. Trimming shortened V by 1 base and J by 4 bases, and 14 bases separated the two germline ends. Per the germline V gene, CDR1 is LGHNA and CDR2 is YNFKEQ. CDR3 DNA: TGTGCCAGCAGCCAAGCATCGTCAGGGTACGGAAACACCATATATTTT. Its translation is CASSQASSGYGNTIYF.

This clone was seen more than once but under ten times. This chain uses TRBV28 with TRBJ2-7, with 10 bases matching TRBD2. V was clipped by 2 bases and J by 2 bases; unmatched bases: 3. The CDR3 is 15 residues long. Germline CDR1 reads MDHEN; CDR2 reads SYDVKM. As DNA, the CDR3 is TGTGCCAGCAGTTTAAGGCTAGCGGGGGCCTACGAGCAGTACTTC. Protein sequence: CASSLRLAGAYEQYF.

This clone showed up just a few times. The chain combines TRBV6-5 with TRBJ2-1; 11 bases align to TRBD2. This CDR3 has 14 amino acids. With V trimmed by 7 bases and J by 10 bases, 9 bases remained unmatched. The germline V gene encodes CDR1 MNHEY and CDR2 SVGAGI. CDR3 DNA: TGTGCCAGCACCGTGGTAGCGGGGGGGCGCGAGCAGTTCTTC. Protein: CASTVVAGGREQFF.

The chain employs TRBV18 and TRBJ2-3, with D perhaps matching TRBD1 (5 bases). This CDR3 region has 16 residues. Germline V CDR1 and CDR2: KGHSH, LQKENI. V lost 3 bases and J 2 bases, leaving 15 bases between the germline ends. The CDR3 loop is CASSPIAGPSTDTQYF. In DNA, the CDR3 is TGTGCCAGCTCACCTATAGCAGGGCCCTCCACAGATACGCAGTATTTT. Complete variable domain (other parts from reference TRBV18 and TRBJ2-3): NAGVMQNPRHLVRRRGQEARLRCSPMKGHSHVYWYRQLPEEGLKFMVYLQKENIIDESGMPKERFSAEFPKEGPSILRIQQVVRGDSAAYFCASSPIAGPSTDTQYFGPGTRLTVL.

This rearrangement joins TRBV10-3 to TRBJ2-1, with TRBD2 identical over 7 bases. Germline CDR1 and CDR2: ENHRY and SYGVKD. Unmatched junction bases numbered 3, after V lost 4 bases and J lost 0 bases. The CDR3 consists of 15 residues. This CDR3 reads CAISAGGSSYNEQFF. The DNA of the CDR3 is TGTGCCATCAGTGCTGGCGGGAGCTCCTACAATGAGCAGTTCTTC.

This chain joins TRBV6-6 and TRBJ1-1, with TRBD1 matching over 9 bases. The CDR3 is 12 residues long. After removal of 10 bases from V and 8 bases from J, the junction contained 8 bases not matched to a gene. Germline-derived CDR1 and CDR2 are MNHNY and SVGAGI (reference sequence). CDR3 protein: CATAGTGSEAFF. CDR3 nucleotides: TGTGCCACCGCCGGGACAGGGAGCGAAGCTTTCTTT.

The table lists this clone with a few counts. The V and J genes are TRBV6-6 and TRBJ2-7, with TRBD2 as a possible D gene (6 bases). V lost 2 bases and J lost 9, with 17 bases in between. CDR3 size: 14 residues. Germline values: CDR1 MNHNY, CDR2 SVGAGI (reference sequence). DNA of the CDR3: TGTGCCAGCAGTTACGCGGGGCAGGGAGTGGGGCAGTACTTC. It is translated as CASSYAGQGVGQYF.

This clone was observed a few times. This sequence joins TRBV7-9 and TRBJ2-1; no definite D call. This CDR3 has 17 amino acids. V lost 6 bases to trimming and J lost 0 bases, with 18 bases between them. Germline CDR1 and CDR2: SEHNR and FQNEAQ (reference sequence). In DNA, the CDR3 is TGTGCCAGCAGACCCTCAATACGCACGAGCTCCTACAATGAGCAGTTCTTC. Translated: CASRPSIRTSSYNEQFF.

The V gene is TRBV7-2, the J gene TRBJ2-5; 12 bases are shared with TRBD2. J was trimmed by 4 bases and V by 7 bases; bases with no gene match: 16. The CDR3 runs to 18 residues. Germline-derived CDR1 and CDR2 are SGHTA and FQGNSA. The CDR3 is CASIKRLAGAPRGETQYF. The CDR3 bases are TGTGCCAGCATCAAACGACTAGCGGGGGCCCCCCGGGGAGAGACCCAGTACTTC. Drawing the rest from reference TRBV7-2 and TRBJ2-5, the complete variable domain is GAGVSQSPSNKVTEKGKDVELRCDPISGHTALYWYRQSLGQGLEFLIYFQGNSAPDKSGLPSDRFSAERTGGSVSTLTIQRTQQEDSAVYLCASIKRLAGAPRGETQYFGPGTRLLVL.

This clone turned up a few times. CDR3 region: CASSQRLGYEQYF. CDR3 coding DNA: TGCGCCAGCAGCCAACGCCTAGGCTACGAGCAGTACTTC. The chain combines TRBV4-3 with TRBJ2-7; D not resolved. CDR3 length equals 13 residues. V was trimmed by 2 bases and J by 3 bases, leaving 8 bases between them. CDR1 is LGHNA and CDR2 is YSLEER in the germline V gene.

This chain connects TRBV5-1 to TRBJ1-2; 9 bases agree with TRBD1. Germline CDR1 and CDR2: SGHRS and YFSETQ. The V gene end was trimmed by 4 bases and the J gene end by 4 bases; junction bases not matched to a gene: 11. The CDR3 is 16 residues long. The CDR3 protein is CASSPGGQGISYGYTF. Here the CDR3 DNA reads TGCGCCAGCAGCCCGGGAGGACAGGGGATTTCCTATGGCTACACCTTC.

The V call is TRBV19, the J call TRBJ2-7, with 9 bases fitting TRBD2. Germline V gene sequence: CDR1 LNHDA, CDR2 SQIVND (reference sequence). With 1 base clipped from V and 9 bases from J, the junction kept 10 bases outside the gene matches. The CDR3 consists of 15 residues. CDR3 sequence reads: CASSIGPAGGRRQYF. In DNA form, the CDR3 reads TGTGCCAGTAGTATAGGTCCAGCGGGAGGTCGACGGCAGTACTTC.

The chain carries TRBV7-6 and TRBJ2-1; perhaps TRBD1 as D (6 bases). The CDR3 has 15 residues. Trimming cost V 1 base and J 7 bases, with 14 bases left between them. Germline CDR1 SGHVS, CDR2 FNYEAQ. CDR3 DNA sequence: TGTGCCAGCAGCTTAGATGGGACAACAATGAATGAGCAGTTCTTC. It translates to CASSLDGTTMNEQFF.

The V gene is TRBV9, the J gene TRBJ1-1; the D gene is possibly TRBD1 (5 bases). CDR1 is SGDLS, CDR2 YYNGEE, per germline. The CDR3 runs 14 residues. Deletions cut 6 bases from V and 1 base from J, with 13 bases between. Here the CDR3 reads CASNQGFANTEAFF. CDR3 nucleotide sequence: TGTGCCAGCAACCAGGGATTTGCGAACACTGAAGCTTTCTTT. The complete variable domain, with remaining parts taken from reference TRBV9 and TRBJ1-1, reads DSGVTQTPKHLITATGQRVTLRCSPRSGDLSVYWYQQSLDQGLQFLIQYYNGEERAKGNILERFSAQQFPDLHSELNLSSLELGDSALYFCASNQGFANTEAFFGQGTRLTVV.

CDR3: CASSPGQEAYEQYF. For the CDR3, the DNA is TGTGCCAGCTCACCGGGACAGGAGGCCTACGAGCAGTACTTC. The chain recombines TRBV18 with TRBJ2-7, with 8 positions matching TRBD1. The CDR3 is 14 amino acids. J was trimmed by 2 bases and V by 3 bases; bases with no gene match: 3. Per germline, CDR1 KGHSH and CDR2 LQKENI.

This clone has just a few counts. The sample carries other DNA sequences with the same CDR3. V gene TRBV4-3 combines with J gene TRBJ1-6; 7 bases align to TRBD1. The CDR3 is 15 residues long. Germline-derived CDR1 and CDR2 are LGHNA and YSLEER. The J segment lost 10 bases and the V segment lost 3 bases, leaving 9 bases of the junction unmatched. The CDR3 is CASSQGAGGHSPLHF. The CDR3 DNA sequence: TGCGCCAGCAGCCAGGGGGCAGGGGGTCACTCACCCCTCCACTTT.

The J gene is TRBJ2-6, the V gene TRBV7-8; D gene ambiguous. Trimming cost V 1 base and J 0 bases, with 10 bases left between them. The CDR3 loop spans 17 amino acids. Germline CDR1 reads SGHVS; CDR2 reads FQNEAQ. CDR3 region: CASSLGGYSSGANVLTF. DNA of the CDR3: TGTGCCAGCAGCTTAGGAGGTTATAGCTCTGGGGCCAACGTCCTGACTTTC.

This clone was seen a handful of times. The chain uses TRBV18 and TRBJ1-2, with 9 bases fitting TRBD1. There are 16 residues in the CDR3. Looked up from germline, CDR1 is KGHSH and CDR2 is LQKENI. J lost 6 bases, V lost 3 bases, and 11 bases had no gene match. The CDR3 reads CASSPPPPGQGDGYTF. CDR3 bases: TGTGCCAGCTCACCTCCACCCCCGGGACAGGGCGATGGCTACACCTTC.

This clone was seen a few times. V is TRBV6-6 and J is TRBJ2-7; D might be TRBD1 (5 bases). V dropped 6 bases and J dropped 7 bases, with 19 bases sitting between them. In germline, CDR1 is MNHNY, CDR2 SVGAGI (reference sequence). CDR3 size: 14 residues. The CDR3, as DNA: TGTGCCAGCAGCCTGGACATTGATCTCGCGGAGCAGTACTTC. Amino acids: CASSLDIDLAEQYF.

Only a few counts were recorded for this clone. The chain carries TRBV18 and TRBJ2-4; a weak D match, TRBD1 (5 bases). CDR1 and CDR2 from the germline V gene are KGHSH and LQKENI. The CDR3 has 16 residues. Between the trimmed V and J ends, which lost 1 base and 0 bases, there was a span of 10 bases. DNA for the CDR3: TGTGCCAGCTCACCACGGGGCAGTTTAGCCAAAAACATTCAGTACTTC. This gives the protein CASSPRGSLAKNIQYF.

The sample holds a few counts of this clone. The CDR3 nucleotides read TGTGCCAGCTCACCAGGGGCTAGCGGTAGGCCCCCGTTCTTC. Translation: CASSPGASGRPPFF. The chain is built from TRBV18 and TRBJ2-1; TRBD2 aligns across 7 bases. The CDR3 is 14 residues long. From germline, CDR1 is KGHSH and CDR2 LQKENI. Unmatched junction bases numbered 13, after V lost 2 bases and J lost 15 bases.

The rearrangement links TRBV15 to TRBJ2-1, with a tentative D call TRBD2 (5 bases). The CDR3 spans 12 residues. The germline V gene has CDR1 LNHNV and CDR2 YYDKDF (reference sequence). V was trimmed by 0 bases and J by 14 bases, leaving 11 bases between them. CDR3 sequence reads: CATSRDRGKEFF. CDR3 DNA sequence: TGTGCCACCAGCAGAGATCGGGGAAAGGAGTTCTTC.